A single sample is the source of the 23 T cell receptor beta chains below, sequenced in a study of human T cells and chemical hapten exposure. Stated time point: patch test 1, 2 weeks after DPC sensitization. Treatment: therapeutic diphenylcyclopropenone sensitization with weekly scalp DPC. TCRdb processed the RACE reads anew with MiXCR; each CDR3 protein has one entry. The sample contains roughly 120,000 distinct CDR3 sequences, approximately 15% of which appear only once. Sequenced here: whole blood, sampled in connection with sensitization to the hapten diphenylcyclopropenone (DPC). These receptors came from a man aged 18 to 29 with alopecia areata. Some clones in this sample may be carry-over from other donors' samples.

This clonotype has a handful of counts. The rearrangement links TRBV4-3 to TRBJ2-7, with TRBD2 identical over 11 bases. Germline assignment: CDR1 LGHNA and CDR2 YSLEER. The CDR3 loop spans 16 amino acids. With V trimmed by 1 base and J by 3 bases, 5 bases remained unmatched. The chain's CDR3 is CASSQGWTSGYYEQYF. The CDR3 region has the DNA TGCGCCAGCAGCCAAGGGTGGACTAGCGGGTACTACGAGCAGTACTTC.

This clonotype has just a few counts. This rearrangement joins TRBV11-2 to TRBJ1-2; D remains ambiguous. CDR1 and CDR2 from the germline V gene are SGHAT and FQNNGV. This CDR3 is 11 amino acids long. Trimming stripped 4 bases from V and 8 bases from J, with 8 bases between. CDR3 DNA sequence: TGTGCCAGCAGCTCGCCGTCAGGCTACACCTTC. This gives the protein CASSSPSGYTF.

The V and J genes are TRBV29-1 and TRBJ2-4, with D unresolved. The CDR3 sequence is 11 residues long. V dropped 3 bases and J dropped 9 bases, with 9 bases sitting between them. CDR1 and CDR2 from the germline V gene are SQVTM and ANQGSEA. CDR3 sequence reads: CSVDINAIQYF. CDR3 DNA: TGCAGCGTTGATATAAATGCCATTCAGTACTTC.

This chain connects TRBV7-9 to TRBJ1-1; D gene ambiguous. The CDR3 sequence is 11 residues long. The V end was cut by 5 bases, the J end by 4 bases, with 5 bases between. Germline V gene data show CDR1 as SEHNR and CDR2 as FQNEAQ (reference sequence). CDR3 protein: CASSRSTEAFF. CDR3 nucleotide sequence: TGTGCCAGCAGCCGGAGCACTGAAGCTTTCTTT. Drawing the rest from reference TRBV7-9 and TRBJ1-1, the complete variable domain is DTGVSQNPRHKITKRGQNVTFRCDPISEHNRLYWYRQTLGQGPEFLTYFQNEAQLEKSRLLSDRFSAERPKGSFSTLEIQRTEQGDSAMYLCASSRSTEAFFGQGTRLTVV.

This chain joins TRBV4-2 and TRBJ2-1; 12 bases match TRBD2. The germline V gene encodes CDR1 LGHNA and CDR2 YNFKEQ. CDR3 length: 16 amino acids. V trimming: 4 bases; J trimming: 5 bases; junction bases outside the gene matches: 6. The CDR3 protein is CASSPETSGGNNEQFF. The DNA for the CDR3 is TGTGCCAGCAGCCCGGAGACTAGCGGGGGAAACAATGAGCAGTTCTTC.

This clonotype was picked up a small number of times. The rearrangement joins TRBV27 to TRBJ1-1; D remains ambiguous. CDR3 size: 16 residues. The V gene lost 0 bases and the J gene lost 2 bases, with 13 bases spanning the gap. The germline gives CDR1 MNHEY, CDR2 SMNVEV (reference sequence). CDR3 loop: CASSLSYRLYNTEAFF. The CDR3 nucleotides read TGTGCCAGCAGTTTATCGTACAGACTCTACAACACTGAAGCTTTCTTT.

Only a few counts were recorded for this clonotype. The chain carries TRBV19 and TRBJ1-4, with TRBD1 identical over 9 bases. Germline CDR1 reads LNHDA; CDR2 reads SQIVND (reference sequence). Trimming took 4 bases from V and 7 from J; bases not matched to a gene: 7. The CDR3 covers 15 residues. The CDR3 loop reads CASSSRTGVAEKLFF. The CDR3 DNA reads as TGTGCCAGTAGTAGCCGGACAGGGGTAGCTGAAAAACTGTTTTTT.

The rearrangement joins TRBV6-5 to TRBJ1-1; D not certain. The CDR3 sequence is 13 residues long. Germline CDR1 and CDR2: MNHEY and SVGAGI. V lost 9 bases to trimming and J lost 1 base, with 12 bases between them. The CDR3 DNA sequence: TGTGCCAGTCGGAACGACGGGAACACTGAAGCTTTCTTT. The encoded protein is CASRNDGNTEAFF.

This clonotype was detected only a few times. The rearrangement links TRBV6-2 or TRBV6-3 to TRBJ1-5; TRBD1 agrees at 7 bases. Germline-derived CDR1 and CDR2 are MNHEY and SVGEGT. The V segment lost 6 bases and the J segment 2 bases; nucleotides outside the gene matches: 4. This CDR3 is 14 amino acids long. CDR3 in DNA: TGTGCCAGCAGCCGACAGGGTGGCAATCAGCCCCAGCATTTT. Translated: CASSRQGGNQPQHF.

The chain carries TRBV20-1 and TRBJ1-1, with no clear D. The CDR3 extends over 11 amino acids. V lost 6 bases to trimming and J lost 4 bases, with 9 bases between them. Germline CDR1 DFQATT, CDR2 SNEGSKA (reference sequence). The CDR3 loop reads CSAGSSTEAFF. In DNA, the CDR3 is TGCAGTGCGGGCTCCAGCACTGAAGCTTTCTTT.

This clonotype was seen only a few times. The V gene is TRBV29-1, the J gene TRBJ1-1, with 8 bases fitting TRBD1. CDR3 length: 19 amino acids. The germline V gene has CDR1 SQVTM and CDR2 ANQGSEA. With V trimmed by 6 bases and J by 4 bases, 25 bases remained unmatched. The CDR3 DNA is TGCAGCGTCGTTTGGACAGGGCTCTTTGCTGGAGTTCACCCCACTGAAGCTTTCTTT. Protein: CSVVWTGLFAGVHPTEAFF.

J is TRBJ1-1 and V is TRBV6-2 or TRBV6-3; TRBD1 might be the D (6 bases). Trimming shortened V by 0 bases and J by 8 bases, and 13 bases separated the two germline ends. This CDR3 is 14 amino acids long. CDR1 is MNHEY, CDR2 SVGEGT, per germline. The CDR3 spells CASSYSTWGAEAFF. The CDR3 DNA sequence: TGTGCCAGCAGTTACTCGACATGGGGGGCGGAAGCTTTCTTT.

This rearrangement joins TRBV19 to TRBJ1-2; weak D call: TRBD1 (6 bases). The V and J ends lost 5 bases and 5 bases respectively, with 21 bases between them. The CDR3 has 16 residues. Germline V gives CDR1 LNHDA, CDR2 SQIVND (reference sequence). As DNA, the CDR3 is TGTGCCAGTAGTTTAGGGGGACGGAGCTCCACTTATGGCTACACCTTC. Its translation is CASSLGGRSSTYGYTF.

This clonotype turned up a few times. The chain links TRBV18 to TRBJ1-5; possible D gene TRBD1, 5 bases. Between the trimmed V and J ends, which lost 2 bases and 5 bases, there was a span of 10 bases. The germline gives CDR1 KGHSH, CDR2 LQKENI. The CDR3 contains 14 residues. The CDR3 reads CASSPGGRDQPQHF. CDR3 DNA sequence: TGTGCCAGCTCACCAGGGGGGAGGGATCAGCCCCAGCATTTT.

The chain couples TRBV10-3 to TRBJ2-5; 7 bases line up with TRBD2. Per the germline V gene, CDR1 is ENHRY and CDR2 is SYGVKD. CDR3 size: 13 residues. Trimming took 4 bases from V and 5 from J; bases not matched to a gene: 4. For the CDR3, the DNA is TGTGCCATCAGTGCGATCGGGGGGGAGACCCAGTACTTC. This codes for CAISAIGGETQYF.

V gene TRBV7-2 combines with J gene TRBJ2-6; TRBD2 might be the D (6 bases). Germline V lookup: CDR1 SGHTA, CDR2 FQGNSA. This CDR3 has 15 amino acids. Deletions cut 4 bases from V and 2 bases from J, with 9 bases between. The CDR3 region is CASSSAGPGANVLTF. The DNA for the CDR3 is TGTGCCAGCAGCTCTGCGGGGCCTGGGGCCAACGTCCTGACTTTC.

This sequence joins TRBV7-2 and TRBJ1-5, with D tentatively TRBD1 (6 bases). V lost 2 bases and J lost 1, with 9 bases in between. Germline values: CDR1 SGHTA, CDR2 FQGNSA. There are 15 residues in the CDR3. The CDR3 sequence is CASSLSGGSNQPQHF. In nucleotides, the CDR3 is TGTGCCAGCAGCTTATCGGGGGGCAGCAATCAGCCCCAGCATTTT.

This clonotype was seen repeatedly, ten times or more. V usage is TRBV29-1 and J usage is TRBJ1-5; the D is unclear. The CDR3 runs to 13 residues. The V gene lost 6 bases and the J gene lost 3 bases, with 12 bases spanning the gap. From germline, CDR1 is SQVTM and CDR2 ANQGSEA. CDR3 region: CSVKDGFNQPQHF. CDR3 coding DNA: TGCAGCGTCAAGGACGGCTTCAATCAGCCCCAGCATTTT.

This sequence joins TRBV5-4 and TRBJ1-2; a possible D gene is TRBD1 (6 bases). The V end was cut by 4 bases, the J end by 5 bases, with 21 bases between. The germline gives CDR1 SGHNT, CDR2 YYREEE (reference sequence). CDR3 length equals 16 residues. The CDR3 region is CASSGGAAGNIYGYTF. CDR3 nucleotide sequence: TGTGCCAGCAGCGGGGGGGCTGCCGGGAACATTTATGGCTACACCTTC.

In this sample, this clonotype turned up a few times. The gene calls are TRBV7-6 and TRBJ2-5; D may be TRBD1 (6 bases). The CDR3 extends over 16 amino acids. Per the germline V gene, CDR1 is SGHVS and CDR2 is FNYEAQ. V was shortened by 1 base and J by 4 bases, with 16 bases between the two germline ends. The CDR3 loop reads CASSLGLGPRGETQYF. In DNA, the CDR3 is TGTGCCAGCAGCTTAGGTTTGGGACCCAGGGGAGAGACCCAGTACTTC.

This clonotype was found a few times. V gene TRBV7-2 combines with J gene TRBJ2-7; D not resolved. The ends were cut back, 4 bases at V and 0 bases at J, with 13 bases in the middle. The germline V gene has CDR1 SGHTA and CDR2 FQGNSA. The CDR3 sequence is 15 residues long. The CDR3 nucleotides are TGTGCCAGCAGCTCCCCCGGGTCGACCTCCTACGAGCAGTACTTC. Its protein is CASSSPGSTSYEQYF.

At least ten counts were recorded for this clonotype. The chain couples TRBV12-3 or TRBV12-4 to TRBJ1-6; weak D call: TRBD1 (5 bases). The CDR3 loop spans 13 amino acids. Trimming took 6 bases from V and 10 from J, leaving 13 bases between them. The DNA for the CDR3 is TGTGCCAGCAGGACCTCAGGGAACTCACCCCTCCACTTT. Encoded protein: CASRTSGNSPLHF.

In this sample, this clonotype turned up a few times. The chain uses TRBV19 and TRBJ2-2, with D unresolved. The ends were cut back, 8 bases at V and 6 bases at J, with 25 bases in the middle. The V gene's germline CDR1 is LNHDA and CDR2 SQIVND (reference sequence). This CDR3 has 17 residues. The CDR3 loop is CASEVPAFGFLAGELFF. For the CDR3, the DNA is TGTGCCAGTGAGGTTCCGGCGTTTGGGTTCCTGGCCGGGGAGCTGTTTTTT.